This entry lists 2 T cell receptor beta chains sequenced from one sample in a study of shared clonotypes between healthy human individuals. Assay: immunoSEQ multiplex PCR; the TCRdb copy retains only in-frame clones and omits some. The repertoire holds millions of clones, with about 95% as singletons. The specimen was naive CD4+ T cells sorted from blood. This sample's subset: CD45RA+ positively selected. The receptor set was obtained from a man between 18 and 35 years old in good health.

The chain couples TRBV30 to TRBJ1-2; 8 nucleotides match TRBD1. The germline CDR1 and CDR2 sequences are GTSNPN and SVGIG (reference sequence). The trim removed 0 bases at V and 6 bases at J, leaving 3 bases unmatched. The CDR3 has 13 amino acids. This chain's CDR3 is CAWSVSGGHGYTF. Here the CDR3 DNA reads TGTGCCTGGAGTGTATCAGGGGGCCATGGCTACACCTTC.

The V call is TRBV28, the J call TRBJ1-5; maybe TRBD1 (6 bases). Per germline, CDR1 MDHEN and CDR2 SYDVKM. The CDR3 spans 15 residues. The ends were cut back, 4 bases at V and 6 bases at J, with 16 bases in the middle. CDR3 region: CASSSPPTGAQPQHF. The CDR3 nucleotides read TGTGCCAGCAGTTCACCCCCTACGGGGGCTCAGCCCCAGCATTTT.